These T cell receptor beta chains were read from a single sample in a study of cytomegalovirus exposure and HLA in healthy donors. Here immunoSEQ multiplex PCR was the method, and the copy in TCRdb shows in-frame clones only, minus some. The sample shows fewer than 200,000 clones, around 79% of them seen only once. The specimen sequenced was PBMCs. The receptors shown here come from a man aged 40-50 years in good health and CMV-seronegative. The CDR3 runs from the conserved cysteine through the conserved F or W. The order of the fields is CDR3 length, clone size, D gene, V gene, J gene, CDR3 protein, CDR3 DNA. D genes are given only for firm matches. The size entry is marked missing in some rows and otherwise reads once, few, many or a size class.

>16|.|TRBD2|TRBV5-1|TRBJ2-3
CASSSGLAGMGDTQYF
TGCGCCAGCAGCTCGGGACTAGCGGGAATGGGAGATACGCAGTATTTT
>14|.|TRBD1|TRBV28|TRBJ2-7
CASSLDRGQGVLYF
TGTGCCAGCAGTTTGGACCGGGGACAGGGGGTTTTGTACTTC
>13|.|.|TRBV11-2|TRBJ2-7
CASSSAGIGEQYF
TGTGCCAGCAGCTCTGCCGGGATTGGCGAGCAGTACTTC
>15|once|TRBD2|TRBV4-2|TRBJ2-7
CASSRTSGGSYEQYF
TGTGCCAGCAGCAGGACTAGTGGGGGCTCCTACGAGCAGTACTTC
>16|.|TRBD1|TRBV5-1|TRBJ2-7
CASSLPLRTGRYEQYF
TGCGCCAGCAGCTTGCCCCTACGGACAGGTCGCTACGAGCAGTACTTC
>16|.|.|TRBV23-1|TRBJ2-6
CASSQAGSCGANVLTF
TGCGCCAGCAGTCAAGCAGGGTCTTGTGGGGCCAACGTCCTGACTTTC
>15|.|TRBD1|TRBV7-2|TRBJ2-2
CASSFGDSLTGELFF
TGTGCCAGCAGCTTCGGGGACAGCCTTACCGGGGAGCTGTTTTTT
>14|.|TRBD1|TRBV5-1|TRBJ2-7
CASSLWDRVNEQYF
TGCGCCAGCAGCTTGTGGGACAGGGTCAACGAGCAGTACTTC
>15|.|TRBD2|TRBV9|TRBJ2-1
CASSVKLASYNEQFF
TGTGCCAGCAGCGTAAAACTAGCGAGCTACAATGAGCAGTTCTTC
>16|.|TRBD2|TRBV19|TRBJ2-3
CASRIKRDRGTDTQYF
TGTGCCAGTAGAATTAAGCGGGACCGGGGCACAGATACGCAGTATTTT